What follows is one T cell receptor beta chain and its context. Relative to the germline gene, one junction end is altered; a read error may explain this. Here immunoSEQ multiplex PCR was the method, and the copy in TCRdb shows in-frame clones only, minus some. Seen here are about 100,000 clones, over 75% observed once, and the top ten hold 13%. The data are from a study of blood T cell repertoires in COVID-19. The CDR3 is made up of 13 amino acids. Germline V CDR1 and CDR2: LGHDT, YNNKEL (reference sequence). The chain recombines TRBV3-1 (or the pseudogene TRBV3-2) with TRBJ2-7; the match to TRBD2 covers 7 bases. Material: peripheral blood. The TCR sequence derives from a human donor in a cohort sampled during active COVID-19. CDR3 sequence (DNA): TGTGCCAGCAGCCTGCGCCTGCCGGGACTACTGCTCTTC. Translating it yields CASSLRLPGLLLF.